The 8 T cell receptor beta chains given below trace back to one sample, sequenced in a study of blood T cell repertoires in COVID-19. TCRdb's copy holds only in-frame clones and misses some; the assay was immunoSEQ multiplex PCR. In the table there are approximately 230,000 clones, approximately 88% of which are singletons. Sequenced material: peripheral blood. The receptors shown here come from a woman aged 25 to 45 with COVID-19, enrolled during active disease.

The chain employs TRBV23-1 and TRBJ2-7; D possibly corresponds to TRBD2 (7 bases). TRBV23-1 is designated an ORF whose function remains uncertain. The CDR3 is made up of 17 amino acids. V was clipped by 0 bases and J by 3 bases, with 18 bases between them. CDR3 nucleotide sequence: TGCGCCAGCAGTCAATCATCAGGCGGGGGCAAAGGCTACGAGCAGTACGTC. This translates into CASSQSSGGGKGYEQYV.

The J gene is TRBJ2-4, the V gene TRBV2; 7 bases are a match to TRBD1. J lost 0 bases, V lost 6 bases, and 5 bases had no gene match. The CDR3 contains 15 residues. CDR1 and CDR2 (germline): SNHLY, FYNNEI. This chain's CDR3 is CASRQDRLAKNIQYF. The CDR3 DNA reads TGTGCCAGCAGGCAGGACAGGCTAGCCAAAAACATTCAGTACTTC.

The genes are TRBV4-1 and TRBJ1-5, with 8 bases aligning to TRBD1. V dropped 3 bases and J dropped 4; count of bases not matched to a gene: 11. CDR1 is MGHRA, CDR2 YSYEKL, per germline. This CDR3 spans 17 amino acids. CDR3 sequence: CASSQVLGTGQNQPQHF. The CDR3 nucleotides are TGCGCCAGCAGCCAGGTCCTTGGGACAGGCCAGAATCAGCCCCAGCATTTT.

The gene calls are TRBV7-8 and TRBJ1-4; D remains unclear. Germline values: CDR1 SGHVS, CDR2 FQNEAQ. The CDR3 has 15 residues. Deletions cut 3 bases from V and 0 bases from J, with 8 bases between. This CDR3 reads CASSFISATNEKLFF. The CDR3 DNA reads as TGTGCCAGCAGCTTTATTTCTGCAACTAATGAAAAACTGTTTTTT.

V and J are TRBV7-9 and TRBJ1-1, with 8 bases that match TRBD1. This CDR3 spans 15 amino acids. Germline trimming cut 4 bases from V and 2 bases from J; bases unmatched to any gene: 6. Germline V gene sequence: CDR1 SEHNR, CDR2 FQNEAQ (reference sequence). This CDR3 is CASSYQQGANTEAFF. For the CDR3, the DNA is TGTGCCAGCAGCTACCAGCAGGGGGCAAACACTGAAGCTTTCTTT.

The chain carries TRBV7-2 and TRBJ1-2; maybe TRBD1 (5 bases). Deletions cut 1 base from V and 8 bases from J, with 14 bases between. Germline values: CDR1 SGHTA, CDR2 FQGNSA. The CDR3 is made up of 14 amino acids. The chain's CDR3 is CASSLVVPKGGYTF. In DNA, the CDR3 is TGTGCCAGCAGCTTAGTTGTCCCTAAGGGGGGCTACACCTTC.

The chain recombines TRBV7-8 with TRBJ1-2; the match to TRBD1 covers 9 bases. This CDR3 is built from 14 residues. Germline trimming cut 5 bases from V and 7 bases from J; bases unmatched to any gene: 8. CDR1 SGHVS and CDR2 FQNEAQ come from the germline V gene. CDR3 region: CASSARTGEGGYTF. The CDR3 bases are TGTGCCAGCAGCGCCCGGACAGGGGAAGGTGGCTACACCTTC.

The V gene is TRBV5-6, the J gene TRBJ2-7, with 11 bases matching TRBD2. The CDR3 length is 14 residues. The germline V gene encodes CDR1 SGHDT and CDR2 YYEEEE. With V trimmed by 4 bases and J by 5 bases, 5 bases remained unmatched. The CDR3 region is CASSISGGADEQYF. In DNA, the CDR3 is TGTGCCAGCAGCATTAGCGGGGGGGCTGACGAGCAGTACTTC.